A single T cell receptor (beta chain) is shown here with its context. These data are taken from a study of blood T cells in healthy people across ages. The wider study: About one barcoded beta molecule per two T cells was the capture yield of template switching.

The germline gives CDR1 SGHDT, CDR2 YYEEEE. V was cut by 0 bases and J by 7 bases, with 8 bases left in between. The CDR3 is 14 amino acids. Primers used in a second PCR of roughly 7 to 11 cycles were a sample-barcoded 5' primer and a J-beta primer mix. TCRdb reprocessed the 5' RACE reads via MiXCR and lists one record per CDR3 protein. The sample shows fewer than 1,000,000 distinct CDR3 sequences, more than 40% of them seen only once. This receptor was identified in a man in his sixties in good health. Input material: blood. The chain links TRBV5-6 to TRBJ1-6; the D gene is possibly TRBD1 (5 bases). The CDR3 DNA reads TGTGCCAGCAGCTTGGGCAGGGTGAATTCACCCCTCCACTTT. It specifies CASSLGRVNSPLHF.